This T cell receptor (beta chain) comes out of a study of Graves' ophthalmopathy and Graves' hyperthyroidism (dated by TCRdb to between 2017 and 2018). Background on the whole study: A patient counted as having stable hyperthyroidism if there was no progression to ophthalmopathy within 18 months of follow-up. To tell Graves' ophthalmopathy apart from Graves' hyperthyroidism, and to predict which patients would progress to ophthalmopathy, the study relied on TCR beta repertoire signatures. In roughly 6 hyperthyroidism patients, T-cell repertoires of thyroid tissue and blood were compared. In total, 135 blood samples were TCR-sequenced: approximately 40 ophthalmopathy, approximately 80 hyperthyroidism and some 17 hyperthyroidism-to-ophthalmopathy patients. To explore V-J signatures that separate ophthalmopathy from hyperthyroidism, a discovery set of approximately 100 patients was enrolled, consisting of roughly 45 with ophthalmopathy and 55 to 65 with stable hyperthyroidism. For independent validation, a separate cohort was made up of 18 hyperthyroidism patients plus 17 patients who later progressed from hyperthyroidism to ophthalmopathy. After sampling, hyperthyroidism patients received methimazole starting at 30 mg daily, and ophthalmopathy patients received high-dose intravenous methylprednisolone. The paper as a whole reports these results and caveats: Among expanded thyroid clonotypes with frequency above 0.001, most also showed up in blood, which suggests that blood repertoires may reflect the thyroid immune response. Ophthalmopathy was separated from stable hyperthyroidism by the 13-signature model with roughly 87% sensitivity and just under 84% specificity in cross-validation and with 80%/75% in the test set. No statistical method was used to set the sample size in advance, and the investigators knew which group each participant was assigned to. In validation, the model predicted ophthalmopathy progression with about 70% sensitivity and roughly 78% specificity; approximately 12 predicted patients were CT-confirmed with GO in a median of approximately six months.

The table lists this clonotype with many counts. No antigen is known for it. Qualities for individual bases were not recorded, and no much larger clone is one base off. The hyperthyroidism patients were 18 to 65 years old and newly diagnosed, with a disease duration of less than 2 months. Patients with other autoimmune diseases, uncontrolled infections, pregnancy or lactation were excluded from the study. Clinical symptoms, serum thyroxine, TRAb, thyroid ultrasound and orbital computed tomography were used for diagnosis. Total RNA was extracted with Trizol reagent and quality-checked on an Agilent 2100 Bioanalyzer. For repertoire sequencing, the TCR beta CDR3 regions were amplified from RNA transcripts. The first round was an RT-PCR using HTBI primers with the Qiagen OneStep RT-PCR kit, and this first round was followed by a second-round multiplex PCR, then size selection and purification. Sequencing of the libraries was carried out on an Illumina HiSeq2000 in paired-end mode with 100 bp reads. On the study's bioinformatics: SOAPnuke was used to process the reads, throwing out any read that had adapters, had uncalled bases, had a mean Phred below 15, or lacked an exact constant-primer or identifier match. High-quality paired reads were merged with COPE v1.2.5. Unique nucleotide sequences were defined as clonotypes and aligned to IMGT TRB V, D and J references using MiTCR v1.1. The analysis was limited to V-J combinations with a frequency above 0.0001, which together covered roughly 99% of the repertoires. For each V-J combination, a TCR clonal expansion and chaos score was defined as the ratio of F50 clonal expansion to chaos observed in the TCRdist matrix. Welch's t-statistics and random forest were used to reduce the features to some 13 V-J combinations, which were then used as input to a naive Bayes classifier. Thyroid-blood repertoire similarity was quantified with the Morisita-Horn index. TCRdb trimmed public reads at Q25 via fastp, called clones via MiXCR and kept in-frame beta chains. Rows with a matching CDR3 protein are joined into one entry that keeps the most common DNA and genes. Here the V and J calls rest on TCRdb's processing, not on the authors' analysis. The sample table holds over a million distinct CDR3 sequences, of which approximately 35% were seen once. Clones ranked in the top ten supply roughly 11% of the sample.

Per the germline V gene, SGHDT is the CDR1 and YYEEEE is the CDR2. The junction shows trimming of 4 bases on V and 3 bases on J, plus 11 bases between the germline ends. The CDR3 goes from the cysteine to the phenylalanine over 14 residues. Only the CDR3 part of the read is kept: 42 bases, read in frame from the first base. The V gene is TRBV5-6 and the J gene is TRBJ1-5, and perhaps TRBD1 as D gene, on 6 matching bases. The sequencing sample was made of peripheral blood or thyroid tissue (not recorded which). The receptor was derived from an adult man with Graves' hyperthyroidism. CDR3 protein: CASSRQANNQPQHF. The bases read TGTGCCAGCAGCCGACAGGCGAACAATCAGCCCCAGCATTTT.